This TCR beta chain was observed in a study of T cell responses to AZD1222 COVID-19 vaccine. Points from the study as a whole: It was only after the peak T cell response that any repertoires were sampled. It was only five to seven AZD1222 recipients who were seropositive at baseline.

V lost 0 bases and J lost 12; bases outside the gene matches: 5. Germline CDR1 is MRHNA and CDR2 is SNTAGT. This CDR3 region has 13 residues. Points on this clone: Its cognate antigen is unknown.

Clones were sequenced by immunoSEQ multiplex PCR, and TCRdb holds only the in-frame ones, with some missing. The profile shows 90,000 or so clones, around 90% of them singletons. The specimen comprised peripheral blood, sampled on day 0 of AZD1222 vaccination. The TCR originated in an adult in good health. The chain combines TRBV6-4 with TRBJ2-1; 7 bases match TRBD2. The CDR3 region is CASSDSEREGQFF. DNA of the CDR3: TGTGCCAGCAGTGACTCCGAGCGGGAAGGGCAGTTCTTC.